This TCR beta chain derives from a study of T cells after yellow fever vaccination. About the research overall: Low-cell-number fractions were prepared with SMART-Seq v4 Ultra Low Input. Overall study findings and caveats: Peak timing came faster in the weaker secondary response, day 5 versus 15.

The CDR3 spans 14 residues. Germline CDR1 reads DFQATT; CDR2 reads SNEGSKA (reference sequence). Trimming took 5 bases from V and 6 from J; bases not matched to a gene: 8. A single record per CDR3 protein comes from TCRdb applying MiXCR to the 5' RACE reads. Of 300,000 or so distinct CDR3 sequences listed, about 7.8% are singletons. This clonotype was detected a few times. The antigen remains unidentified. The TCR comes from a man in his late teens or twenties who received the YFV17D yellow fever vaccine. The chain carries TRBV20-1 and TRBJ2-2; 8 nucleotides align to TRBD2. The material sequenced was PBMCs, taken about 41 days after the first yellow fever vaccination. The CDR3 DNA follows: TGCAGTGCTCGGACTAGCCTCGTCCCCGGGGAGCTGTTTTTT. Protein product: CSARTSLVPGELFF.